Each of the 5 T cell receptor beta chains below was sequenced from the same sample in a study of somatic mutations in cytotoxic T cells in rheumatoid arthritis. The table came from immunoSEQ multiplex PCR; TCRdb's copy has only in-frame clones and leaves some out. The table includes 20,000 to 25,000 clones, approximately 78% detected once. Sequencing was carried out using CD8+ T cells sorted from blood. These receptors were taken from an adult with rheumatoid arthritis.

The CDR3 DNA sequence: TGTGCCAGCAGGCCCGGGACTTACGAGCAGTACTTC. Translating it yields CASRPGTYEQYF. The chain joins TRBV2 to TRBJ2-7, with D possibly being TRBD2 (6 bases). There are 12 residues in the CDR3. Trimming stripped 6 bases from V and 4 bases from J, with 10 bases between. Germline V gives CDR1 SNHLY, CDR2 FYNNEI.

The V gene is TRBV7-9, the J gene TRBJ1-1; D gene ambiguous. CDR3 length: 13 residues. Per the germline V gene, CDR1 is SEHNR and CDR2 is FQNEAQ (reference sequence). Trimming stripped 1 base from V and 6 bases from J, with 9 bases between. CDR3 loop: CASSLGVTPEAFF. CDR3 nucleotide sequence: TGTGCCAGCAGCTTAGGTGTGACACCTGAAGCTTTCTTT.

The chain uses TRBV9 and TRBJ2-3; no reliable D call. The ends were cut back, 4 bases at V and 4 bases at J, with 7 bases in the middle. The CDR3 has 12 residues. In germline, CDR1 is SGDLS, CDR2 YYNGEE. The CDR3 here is CASSSGSDTQYF. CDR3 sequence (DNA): TGTGCCAGCAGCTCCGGATCAGATACGCAGTATTTT.

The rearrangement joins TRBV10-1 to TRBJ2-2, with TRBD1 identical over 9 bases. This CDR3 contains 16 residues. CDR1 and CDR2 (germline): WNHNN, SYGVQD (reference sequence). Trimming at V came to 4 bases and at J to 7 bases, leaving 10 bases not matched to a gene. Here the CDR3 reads CASSAGRDREIGELFF. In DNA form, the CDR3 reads TGCGCCAGCAGTGCGGGGCGGGACAGGGAGATCGGGGAGCTGTTTTTT.

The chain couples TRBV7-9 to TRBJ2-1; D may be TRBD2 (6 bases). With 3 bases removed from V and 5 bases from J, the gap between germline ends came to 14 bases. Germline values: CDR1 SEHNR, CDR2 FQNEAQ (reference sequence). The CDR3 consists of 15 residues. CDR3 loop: CASSFPGLNHNEQFF. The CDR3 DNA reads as TGTGCCAGCAGCTTCCCGGGACTCAACCACAATGAGCAGTTCTTC.